Each of the 27 T cell receptor beta chains below was sequenced from the same sample in a study of cytomegalovirus exposure and HLA in healthy donors. PCR employed 60 Vbeta and 13 Jbeta primers. TCRdb keeps only in-frame clones here, not all; method: immunoSEQ multiplex PCR. The table has about 160,000 clones, approximately 79% seen once. Source material: PBMCs. All receptors come from a man aged 35 to 55 in good health and CMV-seronegative.

About this clone: Compared with germline, one end of the junction differs, possibly owing to a read error. The rearrangement links TRBV7-7 to TRBJ2-5; 11 bases match TRBD2. This CDR3 is 16 amino acids long. The germline gives CDR1 SSHAT, CDR2 FNYEAQ (reference sequence). CDR3 sequence: CASSFDSSGGQETQYF. The DNA for the CDR3 is TGTGCTAGCAGCTTTGATTCTAGCGGGGGGCAAGAGACCCAGTACTTC.

This clone was seen a handful of times. V is TRBV29-1 and J is TRBJ2-1; TRBD2 is a possible D gene (6 bases). This CDR3 region has 15 residues. CDR1 and CDR2 from the germline V gene are SQVTM and ANQGSEA. The V gene lost 2 bases and the J gene lost 1 base, with 12 bases spanning the gap. CDR3: CSVEHRRGSYNEQFF. DNA of the CDR3: TGCAGCGTTGAACATAGGCGGGGATCCTACAATGAGCAGTTCTTC.

The V call is TRBV4-2, the J call TRBJ2-3, with D unresolved. The germline gives CDR1 LGHNA, CDR2 YNFKEQ. The CDR3 contains 12 residues. Trimming shortened V by 4 bases and J by 6 bases, and 8 bases separated the two germline ends. The CDR3 nucleotides read TGTGCCAGCAGCCCTCCGTCGGATACGCAGTATTTT. The encoded protein is CASSPPSDTQYF.

This chain links TRBV27 with TRBJ2-5; the D gene is possibly TRBD2 (5 bases). Trimming removed 6 bases from V and 4 bases from J, with 18 bases in between. This CDR3 is built from 15 residues. Germline V gives CDR1 MNHEY, CDR2 SMNVEV (reference sequence). The DNA for the CDR3 is TGTGCCAGCAGAGTCCCCACCAGGAGCGGAGAGACCCAGTACTTC. Protein sequence: CASRVPTRSGETQYF.

The chain recombines TRBV29-1 with TRBJ1-3; D gene unclear. Trimming cost V 7 bases and J 4 bases, with 14 bases left between them. CDR3 length equals 13 residues. Germline CDR1 SQVTM, CDR2 ANQGSEA. The CDR3 DNA follows: TGCAGCGCAGAGAGTGGGCGAGGAAACACCATATATTTT. It encodes CSAESGRGNTIYF. Complete variable domain (other parts from reference TRBV29-1 and TRBJ1-3): SAVISQKPSRDICQRGTSLTIQCQVDSQVTMMFWYRQQPGQSLTLIATANQGSEATYESGFVIDKFPISRPNLTFSTLTVSNMSPEDSSIYLCSAESGRGNTIYFGEGSWLTVV.

This chain uses TRBV2 with TRBJ2-2; 7 positions agree with TRBD2. Germline V gives CDR1 SNHLY, CDR2 FYNNEI. V lost 5 bases to trimming and J lost 4 bases; unmatched junction nucleotides: 10. The CDR3 consists of 16 residues. The CDR3 region has the DNA TGTGCCAGCAGTAGAGGGGCGGGAGTGCGCACCGGGGAGCTGTTTTTT. This codes for CASSRGAGVRTGELFF.

The CDR3 sequence is CASSLMRVSSYNEQFF. Here the CDR3 DNA reads TGTGCCAGCAGTTTAATGCGGGTCAGCTCCTACAATGAGCAGTTCTTC. The J gene is TRBJ2-1, the V gene TRBV28; possible D gene TRBD2, 5 bases. Looked up from germline, CDR1 is MDHEN and CDR2 is SYDVKM. The V gene lost 2 bases and the J gene lost 0 bases, with 11 bases spanning the gap. The CDR3 covers 16 residues.

This clone was observed once. The chain has TRBV13 and TRBJ2-1, with D perhaps matching TRBD1 (5 bases). From germline, CDR1 is PRHDT and CDR2 FYEKMQ (reference sequence). Trimming took off 3 bases at V and 7 bases at J, with 7 bases between the two ends. The CDR3 consists of 12 residues. CDR3 in amino acids: CASSFSGNEQFF. CDR3 bases: TGTGCCAGCAGCTTTTCAGGGAATGAGCAGTTCTTC.

CDR3 DNA: TGTGCCAGCAGGGGACAGGGCTCTCTTGGAAACACCATATATTTT. Protein product: CASRGQGSLGNTIYF. This chain links TRBV27 with TRBJ1-3; TRBD1 aligns across 9 bases. Germline values: CDR1 MNHEY, CDR2 SMNVEV (reference sequence). The CDR3 runs to 15 residues. The junction had 6 bases not matched to a gene; V was cut back by 6 bases and J by 3 bases.

The chain uses TRBV18 and TRBJ1-3; 7 positions agree with TRBD1. Unmatched junction bases numbered 4, after V lost 1 base and J lost 4 bases. Germline V gene sequence: CDR1 KGHSH, CDR2 LQKENI. The CDR3 has 15 residues. The CDR3 spells CASSPLTGAGNTIYF. DNA of the CDR3: TGTGCCAGCTCACCACTAACAGGGGCCGGAAACACCATATATTTT.

This chain joins TRBV6-6 and TRBJ2-1; TRBD1 agrees at 9 bases. The ends lost 8 bases at V and 9 bases at J; junction bases unmatched: 11. Germline-derived CDR1 and CDR2 are MNHNY and SVGAGI (reference sequence). The CDR3 contains 14 residues. CDR3 in amino acids: CASRRDRVISEQFF. The CDR3 nucleotides read TGTGCCAGCCGCCGGGACAGGGTGATAAGTGAGCAGTTCTTC.

The rearrangement uses TRBV5-1 and TRBJ2-3; D ambiguous. The germline V and J ends were trimmed by 2 bases and 2 bases, with 9 bases remaining between them. The CDR3 length is 14 residues. Germline assignment: CDR1 SGHRS and CDR2 YFSETQ. The CDR3 nucleotides are TGCGCCAGCAGCTTCGGGTCCTCCACAGATACGCAGTATTTT. Translating gives CASSFGSSTDTQYF.

This clone was observed a handful of times. The gene calls are TRBV6-4 and TRBJ2-7; D remains ambiguous. Germline CDR1 and CDR2: MRHNA and SNTAGT. V gave up 11 bases and J gave up 3 bases, with 17 bases separating them. This CDR3 spans 13 amino acids. DNA for the CDR3: TGTGCCCGAATAGCAAGTGGCTGCTACGAGCAGTACTTC. Translation: CARIASGCYEQYF.

The gene calls are TRBV5-1 and TRBJ2-2; 9 bases match TRBD2. The ends lost 1 base at V and 5 bases at J; junction bases unmatched: 6. Germline loops: CDR1 SGHRS, CDR2 YFSETQ. This CDR3 has 16 amino acids. In DNA form, the CDR3 reads TGCGCCAGCAGCTTGTTGGGGACTAGCTTTACCGGGGAGCTGTTTTTT. Amino acids: CASSLLGTSFTGELFF.

V is TRBV7-6 and J is TRBJ2-7; the match to TRBD2 covers 8 bases. With V trimmed by 5 bases and J by 7 bases, 16 bases remained unmatched. Germline V CDR1 and CDR2: SGHVS, FNYEAQ. This CDR3 has 16 amino acids. The chain's CDR3 is CASSITSGDTSGEQYF. The CDR3 DNA sequence: TGTGCCAGCAGCATTACTAGCGGTGATACGTCGGGGGAGCAGTACTTC.

This clone was seen a single time. This chain's CDR3 is CASSLGVAGGTDTQYF. CDR3 DNA sequence: TGTGCCAGCAGCTTAGGGGTAGCGGGCGGCACAGATACGCAGTATTTT. The V and J genes are TRBV7-2 and TRBJ2-3; 7 bases are shared with TRBD2. There are 16 residues in the CDR3. Germline CDR1 and CDR2: SGHTA and FQGNSA. V trimming: 1 base; J trimming: 1 base; junction bases outside the gene matches: 5.

The chain's CDR3 is CASSVAGDRYEQYF. CDR3 bases: TGTGCCAGCAGCGTAGCGGGGGACAGGTACGAGCAGTACTTC. This chain uses TRBV9 with TRBJ2-7, with TRBD1 matching over 8 bases. This CDR3 region has 14 residues. The junction had 3 bases not matched to a gene; V was cut back by 0 bases and J by 4 bases. Per germline, CDR1 SGDLS and CDR2 YYNGEE.

The rearrangement links TRBV7-2 to TRBJ2-3, with D possibly TRBD2 on 5 matching bases. The V end was cut by 5 bases, the J end by 5 bases, with 14 bases between. The CDR3 runs 14 residues. Germline CDR1 and CDR2: SGHTA and FQGNSA. The CDR3 nucleotides read TGTGCCAGCAGCCGGAACGTCGGAGGAGATACGCAGTATTTT. It encodes CASSRNVGGDTQYF.

The chain links TRBV19 to TRBJ2-3, with 8 bases aligning to TRBD2. Germline V gene data show CDR1 as LNHDA and CDR2 as SQIVND (reference sequence). This CDR3 spans 16 amino acids. The V and J ends lost 6 bases and 4 bases, in that order; junction bases with no gene match: 12. CDR3 DNA sequence: TGTGCCAGTAGACAAGCGGATAGCGGGACCTCAGATACGCAGTATTTT. Translating it yields CASRQADSGTSDTQYF.

This sequence joins TRBV7-9 and TRBJ2-7; tentative D call: TRBD1 (5 bases). The CDR3 is 15 amino acids. CDR1 is SEHNR, CDR2 FQNEAQ, per germline (reference sequence). The germline V and J ends were trimmed by 0 bases and 5 bases, with 14 bases remaining between them. For the CDR3, the DNA is TGTGCCAGCAGCTTAGCGTCGCAGGGTTCCCACGAGCAGTACTTC. Protein: CASSLASQGSHEQYF.

The V and J genes are TRBV7-2 and TRBJ2-4, with 7 bases identical to TRBD2. CDR3 length: 15 residues. Germline V gives CDR1 SGHTA, CDR2 FQGNSA. V shed 3 bases, J shed 6 bases, and the junction held 8 bases outside the gene matches. CDR3 sequence (DNA): TGTGCCAGCAGCTTTAACCCCAGGGAGGGAAACATTCAGTACTTC. Amino acids: CASSFNPREGNIQYF.

The V call is TRBV7-9, the J call TRBJ1-1; 7 positions agree with TRBD1. CDR1 and CDR2 (germline): SEHNR, FQNEAQ (reference sequence). Trimming removed 1 base from V and 4 bases from J; junction bases left unmatched: 6. This CDR3 has 15 residues. CDR3 region: CASSLVTGDGTEAFF. DNA of the CDR3: TGTGCCAGCAGCTTAGTCACAGGGGACGGCACTGAAGCTTTCTTT.

The V call is TRBV5-1, the J call TRBJ2-1; TRBD2 matches at 11 bases. V lost 1 base and J lost 4; bases outside the gene matches: 4. Germline V gives CDR1 SGHRS, CDR2 YFSETQ. CDR3 length: 16 residues. CDR3 coding DNA: TGCGCCAGCAGCTTGACCGGGACTAGCGGTTACAATGAGCAGTTCTTC. This gives the protein CASSLTGTSGYNEQFF. The whole variable domain, filled in from reference TRBV5-1 and TRBJ2-1, reads KAGVTQTPRYLIKTRGQQVTLSCSPISGHRSVSWYQQTPGQGLQFLFEYFSETQRNKGNFPGRFSGRQFSNSRSEMNVSTLELGDSALYLCASSLTGTSGYNEQFFGPGTRLTVL.

The chain carries TRBV5-1 and TRBJ2-5; D unclear. CDR1 is SGHRS and CDR2 is YFSETQ in the germline V gene. Deletions cut 0 bases from V and 2 bases from J, with 20 bases between. The CDR3 spans 18 residues. The CDR3 loop is CASSLGRSPSNNQETQYF. CDR3 coding DNA: TGCGCCAGCAGCTTGGGTAGGAGCCCTTCAAACAATCAAGAGACCCAGTACTTC.

J is TRBJ1-5 and V is TRBV2; TRBD1 agrees at 7 bases. V lost 5 bases and J lost 0; bases outside the gene matches: 4. CDR3 length: 15 residues. Germline assignment: CDR1 SNHLY and CDR2 FYNNEI. The CDR3 reads CASSTGTDSNQPQHF. The CDR3 DNA reads as TGTGCCAGCAGTACCGGGACAGATAGCAATCAGCCCCAGCATTTT.

The chain joins TRBV6-8 to TRBJ2-2, with TRBD2 matching 8 bases. V lost 6 bases to trimming and J lost 3 bases; unmatched junction nucleotides: 21. Germline V gives CDR1 MNHGY, CDR2 SAAAGT. This CDR3 contains 20 residues. The CDR3 sequence is CASSTPGGGLLYHYTGELFF. Written as DNA, the CDR3 is TGTGCCAGCAGCACCCCCGGGGGGGGACTACTTTATCATTACACCGGGGAGCTGTTTTTT.

CDR3 bases: TGTGCCAGCTCCCCACTTGGGCGGGAGCACACCGGGGAGCTGTTTTTT. Its protein product is CASSPLGREHTGELFF. The gene calls are TRBV2 and TRBJ2-2; TRBD2 matches at 7 bases. V was clipped by 8 bases and J by 3 bases; unmatched bases: 12. Germline loops: CDR1 SNHLY, CDR2 FYNNEI. The CDR3 totals 16 residues.